Listed below are T cell receptor beta chains from one sample, sequenced in a study of blood T cell repertoires in COVID-19. Generated by immunoSEQ multiplex PCR, the TCRdb table keeps only in-frame clones and is missing some. The table records a few hundred thousand clones, 70% to 90% of them present only once. Material for sequencing was PBMCs or T cells enriched from blood (not recorded which). These receptors were taken from a woman in her twenties or thirties who had recovered from COVID-19. CDR3s include the opening cysteine and the closing phenylalanine or tryptophan. A D gene is named only where the DNA matches it firmly. Part of the rows lack a size; the others show once, few, many or a class for expanded clones.

j_call d_call v_call clone_size cdr3_nt cdr3_aa
TRBJ1-5 TRBD1 TRBV28 - TGTGCCAGCACCGGGACAGGGGGAACGGGGCCCCAGCATTTT CASTGTGGTGPQHF
TRBJ1-2 TRBD1 TRBV5-6 - TGTGCCAGCAGCTTGGGAAGTGCAGGGGGCGTTAACTATGGCTACACCTTC CASSLGSAGGVNYGYTF
TRBJ1-1 - TRBV28 - TGTGCCAGCAGTTTCGGGGACATACTACAAGCTTTCTTT CASSFGDILQAFF
TRBJ2-5 - TRBV27 - TGTGCCAGCAGTTTATCGGGTAGCGGCTCCGTTGGGGAAGAGACCCAGTACTTC CASSLSGSGSVGEETQYF
TRBJ1-1 TRBD1 TRBV30 - TGTGCCTGGAGACGGACAGGGAAGACTGAAGCTTTCTTT CAWRRTGKTEAFF
TRBJ2-6 - TRBV29-1 - TGCAGCGTTGAACAGGCCAACGTCCTGACTTTC CSVEQANVLTF
TRBJ1-4 - TRBV28 - TGTGCCAGCAGTTTGGGCACCAGATTTAATGAAAAACTGTTTTTT CASSLGTRFNEKLFF
TRBJ2-1 - TRBV5-1 - TGCGCCAGCAGCTTGCGTAGCTCAGGGGATGAGCAGTTCTTC CASSLRSSGDEQFF
TRBJ2-7 - TRBV6-5 - TGTGCCAGCCGCGACAGGTCGGGGGGTACCTACGAGCAGTACTTC CASRDRSGGTYEQYF
TRBJ2-7 TRBD2 TRBV5-4 - TGTGCCAGCAGCTTGGACTGGACTAGCGCAAACGAGCAGTACTTC CASSLDWTSANEQYF
TRBJ1-5 - TRBV7-8 - TGTGCCAGCAGCTATCGGGAAGGCAATCAGCCCCAGCATTTT CASSYREGNQPQHF
TRBJ2-1 TRBD2 TRBV20-1 once TGCAGTGCTAGTAAGGCGGGGGGGGCGTCTCGGGAGTTCTTC CSASKAGGASREFF
TRBJ2-7 TRBD1 TRBV18 - TGTGCCAGCTCACCGCCGGCAGGGGGCCTGGGGGAGCAGTACTTC CASSPPAGGLGEQYF
TRBJ1-3 TRBD1 TRBV6-5 few TGTGCCAGCAGAGGGGGACAGTTTGGAAACACCATATATTTT CASRGGQFGNTIYF
TRBJ1-4 TRBD1 TRBV19 - TGTGCCAGTAGCAGAATAACAGGGGGCACTAATGAAAAACTGTTTTTT CASSRITGGTNEKLFF
TRBJ2-3 - TRBV21-1 - TGTGCCAGCAGCAAAACGGTACAGGGGGCGCTGGATACGCAGTATTTT CASSKTVQGALDTQYF
TRBJ2-7 TRBD1 TRBV19 once TGTGCCAGTAGTATACCCCGGGACAGGGGTCCCCACGAGCAGTACTTC CASSIPRDRGPHEQYF
TRBJ1-2 - TRBV5-1 once TGCGCCAGCAGCTTGGCCGTAGGGGTCTCACTCGGCTACACCTTC CASSLAVGVSLGYTF
TRBJ2-7 - TRBV2 - TGTGCCAGCAGTAATAACTTGAGGAGCGAGCAGTACTTC CASSNNLRSEQYF
TRBJ1-3 - TRBV5-1 - TGCGCCAGCAGCCTGTTGGGGCAGGGGATCGGAAACACCATATATTTT CASSLLGQGIGNTIYF
TRBJ2-7 TRBD1 TRBV2 - TGTGCCAGCAATCAGGGGGCCAACGAGCAGTACTTC CASNQGANEQYF
TRBJ1-4 TRBD1 TRBV7-9 - TGTGCCAGCAGCGACTCGGGACAGGGGATAGCAACTAATGAAAAACTGTTTTTT CASSDSGQGIATNEKLFF
TRBJ2-3 - TRBV28 - TGTGCCAGCAGGCCGTGGGCGGGGTGGGATACGCAGTATTTT CASRPWAGWDTQYF
TRBJ2-5 - TRBV5-6 - TGTGCCAGCAGTAACGGGGGTGAGACCCAGTACTTC CASSNGGETQYF
TRBJ2-7 - TRBV15 - TGTGCCACCAGCACCCCTTCAGTGTACTACGAGCAGTACTTC CATSTPSVYYEQYF
TRBJ2-5 TRBD2 TRBV27 - TGTGCCAGCAGTCCCTATAGCGGGAGTTCGGAGACCCAGTACTTC CASSPYSGSSETQYF
TRBJ2-5 - TRBV5-1 - TGCGCCAGCAGCTTGGAAGGCGGGCCCCCAGGGGACCAGTACTTC CASSLEGGPPGDQYF
TRBJ2-7 TRBD2 TRBV11-2 - TGTGCCAGCAGCCGGACATTAAATGCGGGAGGGGGGTACGAGCAGTACTTC CASSRTLNAGGGYEQYF
TRBJ1-3 TRBD1 TRBV6-1 - TGTGCCAGCAGTGAAGCTGACAGGGGCGGAAACACCATATATTTT CASSEADRGGNTIYF
TRBJ1-1 - TRBV5-5 - TGTGCCAGCAGCCAGGTGGCTGAAGCTTTCTTT CASSQVAEAFF
TRBJ1-2 - TRBV28 - TGTGCCAGCAGTCCCGGGGAAGTGATGAACTATGGCTACACCTTC CASSPGEVMNYGYTF
TRBJ2-1 TRBD2 TRBV7-9 - TGTGCCAGCAGCCCTTACGGACTAGCGGGAGGGCAGGCCTACAATGAGCAGTTCTTC CASSPYGLAGGQAYNEQFF
TRBJ1-5 - TRBV28 - TGTGCCAGCAGTTTTATGATCAGGCCCTATAGCAATCAGCCCCAGCATTTT CASSFMIRPYSNQPQHF
TRBJ2-5 TRBD2 TRBV19 - TGTGCCAGTAGTCCTGGACTAGCGGGAGCTCGAGAGACCCAGTACTTC CASSPGLAGARETQYF
TRBJ2-1 TRBD2 TRBV10-1 - TGCGCCAGCAGTGATCCGATGGTAGCGGGGGACCCCACCTCCTACAATGAGCAGTTCTTC CASSDPMVAGDPTSYNEQFF
TRBJ2-7 - TRBV4-1 - TGCGCCAGCAGCCTAACTGTGACCTACGAGCAGTACTTC CASSLTVTYEQYF
TRBJ2-1 - TRBV25-1 once TGTGCCAGCAGTGGGGGGGACGGCTACAATGAGCAGTTCTTC CASSGGDGYNEQFF
TRBJ1-1 - TRBV6-5 - TGTGCCAGCTCTAGGATGAAGAACACTGAAGCTTTCTTT CASSRMKNTEAFF
TRBJ2-1 - TRBV2 - TGTGCCAGCAACCTCAGGGTCCTAGGCGAGCAGTTCTTC CASNLRVLGEQFF
TRBJ1-5 TRBD1 TRBV4-2 few TGTGCCAGCAGCCAAGTTACAGGGGGCCATCAGCCCCAGCATTTT CASSQVTGGHQPQHF
TRBJ2-7 - TRBV14 - TGTGCCAGCAGCCAAGTCGACGGGGGGCTCCACTACGAGCAGTACTTC CASSQVDGGLHYEQYF
TRBJ1-1 - TRBV21-1 - TGTGCCAACCCAAAACAGGGGTTGGGTGAAGCTTTCTTT CANPKQGLGEAFF
TRBJ2-5 TRBD2 TRBV4-1 - TGCGCCAGCAGCCAAGGACTAGCCGCCTTGACGTACCAAGAGACCCAGTACTTC CASSQGLAALTYQETQYF
TRBJ2-7 TRBD2 TRBV28 - TGTGCCAGCAGCCTGAGCGGGAGGGACTCCTACGAGCAGTACTTC CASSLSGRDSYEQYF
TRBJ1-2 TRBD1 TRBV6-5 - TGTGCCAGCAGGCAGGGACAGTTGGCTGGCTACACCTTC CASRQGQLAGYTF
TRBJ2-7 - TRBV5-1 once TGCGCCAGCAGCCCGGAGAGGTTAGCCCCTTACGAGCAGTACTTC CASSPERLAPYEQYF
TRBJ2-7 - TRBV29-1 - TGCAGCGGCGTCAAGGGGTACGAGCAGTACTTC CSGVKGYEQYF
TRBJ2-2 TRBD2 TRBV19 - TGTGCCAGTAGTATAGGGCTAGCGGGCTGGGAGCTGTTTTTT CASSIGLAGWELFF
TRBJ1-1 TRBD1 TRBV7-9 - TGTGCCAGCAGCTTACCGGGACAGGGATACGGCACTGAAGCTTTCTTT CASSLPGQGYGTEAFF
TRBJ2-5 - TRBV5-6 - TGTGCCAGCAGCTTGAGGGCGGGGACGGCTCAAGAGACCCAGTACTTC CASSLRAGTAQETQYF
TRBJ2-1 - TRBV2 - TGTGCCAGCCGCGGCCAGTCCAGCCTCACTCCGCAGTTCTTC CASRGQSSLTPQFF
TRBJ2-7 - TRBV20-1 - TGCAGTGCGCGAGACTGGTGGGAGCAGTACTTC CSARDWWEQYF
TRBJ1-1 - TRBV6-5 - TGTGCCAGCACCAAAGACCTAGGGGGGGACACTGAAGCTTTCTTT CASTKDLGGDTEAFF